This entry concerns a single T cell receptor beta chain. It lacks a known antigen. No much larger clone exists at a distance of one base, and base qualities are not known. These data belong to a study of blood T cell repertoires in COVID-19 (dated by TCRdb to the early 2020s). Regarding the research as a whole: The collaborator samples originated in the United States, Italy and Spain and spanned the acute and convalescent phases of COVID-19. The prospective study material was composed of cDNA or gDNA derived from T cells, B-cell-depleted T cells, or PBMCs. A de-identified subject ID, COVID-19 status, age in years and sex were almost always included in the sample metadata. The repertoires were released in a freely available public database intended as a resource for research on the immune response to SARS-CoV-2. Deeply sampled blood TCRbeta repertoires from subjects exposed to, actively infected with, or recovered from COVID-19 were included in the dataset. Where available, HLA class I and class II types were taken from metadata supplied by the sample provider and were not determined by assay-based typing. The samples were drawn from two sources: the first 160 participants of the ongoing ImmuneRACE study, and 1,254 subjects contributed by 6 global collaborators. General conclusions and limits of the study: Clinical and demographic metadata were provided uncurated, with the amount varying by source and participant.

Whole blood was collected in K2EDTA tubes by collaborating institutions according to the institutions' own protocols. For TCRbeta analysis, collaborator samples were shipped as frozen whole blood, as isolated PBMCs, or as DNA extracted from either sample type. TCRbeta CDR3 regions were amplified from genomic DNA using the immunoSEQ Assay, a bias-controlled multiplex PCR. As for the authors' bioinformatics: Within the assay, amplification of reference gene primers was used to estimate how many nucleated cells each sample contained. To quantify the absolute abundance of each unique TCRbeta CDR3 rearrangement, sequence reads were collapsed and filtered. For each sample, productive Simpson clonality was calculated as the square root of Simpson's diversity index across productive rearrangements. TCRdb retrieved this table from immuneACCESS and kept in-frame rearrangements only. Not all clones are present; in checked studies, unresolved V genes account for under half, and no reason is known for the remainder. Clone size and V and J calls were adopted from that table, with D and trimming inferred from the DNA. A total of about 200,000 clones appear in this sample, more than 65% of them only once. Less than 15% of the sample belongs to the ten largest clones.

The sample comprised peripheral blood. The source of this sequence is a human donor in a cohort sampled during active COVID-19.

CDR3 reads: CATPGGSREQFF. The nucleotides are TGTGCCACGCCCGGTGGGTCGAGGGAGCAGTTCTTC. The rearrangement combines TRBV2 with TRBJ2-1; too little of a D gene remains to name it. Trimming takes 10 bases from V and 10 bases from J, and the germline ends sit 17 bases apart. The CDR3, from cysteine to phenylalanine, totals 12 residues. This entry keeps only the CDR3 DNA: 36 bases, framed from base 1. CDR1 and CDR2 were assigned from the germline V gene as SNHLY and FYNNEI.